Listed here are 26 T cell receptor beta chains from one sample, sequenced in a study of blood T cell repertoires in COVID-19. Method: immunoSEQ multiplex PCR; TCRdb's copy keeps in-frame clones and lacks some. The repertoire holds under 300,000 clones, with about 87% as singletons. The sample taken for sequencing was peripheral blood. The origin of the receptors is a woman aged 65 to 85 with active or convalescent COVID-19.

The chain links TRBV6-5 to TRBJ2-7; a weak D match, TRBD1 (6 bases). Germline assignment: CDR1 MNHEY and CDR2 SVGAGI. The length of the CDR3 is 12 residues. Between the trimmed V and J ends, which lost 8 bases and 5 bases, there was a span of 13 bases. CDR3 in amino acids: CASSRGSHEQYF. The DNA of the CDR3 is TGTGCCAGCTCCAGGGGAAGCCACGAGCAGTACTTC.

The chain employs TRBV7-3 and TRBJ2-1; D perhaps matches TRBD1 (6 bases). Per germline, CDR1 SGHTA and CDR2 FQGTGA. This CDR3 has 12 amino acids. The V and J ends lost 5 bases and 10 bases respectively, with 12 bases between them. The CDR3 DNA follows: TGTGCCAGCAGCCATCCCGGGACAGAGCAGTTCTTC. This codes for CASSHPGTEQFF.

Only one count was recorded for this clone. The chain has TRBV19 and TRBJ1-6, with D perhaps TRBD1 (5 bases). There are 15 residues in the CDR3. V was shortened by 3 bases and J by 4 bases, with 10 bases between the two germline ends. Germline CDR1 LNHDA, CDR2 SQIVND (reference sequence). The CDR3 coding sequence is TGTGCCAGTAGTATTGACAGTGGTTATAATTCACCCCTCCACTTT. Translating gives CASSIDSGYNSPLHF. Using reference TRBV19 and TRBJ1-6 for the parts outside the CDR3, the full variable domain is DGGITQSPKYLFRKEGQNVTLSCEQNLNHDAMYWYRQDPGQGLRLIYYSQIVNDFQKGDIAEGYSVSREKKESFPLTVTSAQKNPTAFYLCASSIDSGYNSPLHFGNGTRLTVT.

The CDR3 spells CASGSLSEQFF. The CDR3 nucleotides are TGTGCTAGTGGTTCCCTGTCGGAGCAGTTCTTC. The chain employs TRBV12-5 and TRBJ2-1; D not resolved. V was trimmed by 4 bases and J by 10 bases, leaving 8 bases between them. The CDR3 runs 11 residues. Germline lookup yields CDR1 LGHNT and CDR2 FRNRAP.

The rearrangement joins TRBV6-6 to TRBJ1-5; D is possibly TRBD1 (6 bases). This CDR3 has 14 amino acids. The V end was cut by 6 bases, the J end by 2 bases, with 11 bases between. Germline-derived CDR1 and CDR2 are MNHNY and SVGAGI (reference sequence). CDR3 sequence reads: CASRRDTGNQPQHF. The CDR3 coding sequence is TGTGCCAGCAGAAGGGACACGGGCAATCAGCCCCAGCATTTT.

This chain uses TRBV24-1 with TRBJ1-1; 7 bases map to TRBD1. The trim removed 3 bases at V and 4 bases at J, leaving 7 bases unmatched. The CDR3 runs 15 residues. Germline V CDR1 and CDR2: KGHDR, SFDVKD. This CDR3 is CATSDTGQSLTEAFF. The CDR3 DNA is TGTGCCACCAGTGATACGGGACAGTCCCTCACTGAAGCTTTCTTT.

This clone occurred once. J is TRBJ1-6 and V is TRBV6-4; D not certain. The CDR3 covers 13 residues. Looked up from germline, CDR1 is MRHNA and CDR2 is SNTAGT. V shed 3 bases and J shed 7 bases, with 7 bases lying between them. The CDR3 sequence: CASSENGNSPLHF. The CDR3 DNA is TGTGCCAGCAGTGAAAACGGGAATTCACCCCTCCACTTT.

This clone was recorded a few times. The same CDR3 also results from other DNA sequences found in this sample. The chain uses TRBV5-1 and TRBJ1-5, with 7 bases identical to TRBD1. The CDR3 sequence is 15 residues long. The trim removed 0 bases at V and 1 base at J, leaving 1 base unmatched. In germline, CDR1 is SGHRS, CDR2 YFSETQ. This CDR3 is CASSLGGGSNQPQHF. The DNA for the CDR3 is TGCGCCAGCAGCTTGGGAGGGGGCAGCAATCAGCCCCAGCATTTT.

This clone appeared once. J is TRBJ1-2 and V is TRBV5-4; unclear D gene. The CDR3 sequence is 16 residues long. Trimming cost V 3 bases and J 5 bases, with 20 bases left between them. Germline values: CDR1 SGHNT, CDR2 YYREEE (reference sequence). The CDR3 reads CASSSGSPQSPYGYTF. The CDR3 nucleotides are TGTGCCAGCAGCTCGGGGTCACCCCAGAGCCCTTATGGCTACACCTTC.

This chain uses TRBV9 with TRBJ1-6; D is unresolved. This CDR3 comprises 14 residues. From germline, CDR1 is SGDLS and CDR2 YYNGEE. Deletions cut 3 bases from V and 7 bases from J, with 11 bases between. This CDR3 reads CASSARERNSPLHF. CDR3 nucleotide sequence: TGTGCCAGCAGCGCAAGAGAGAGGAATTCACCCCTCCACTTT.

This sequence joins TRBV7-9 and TRBJ1-2, with a weak D call TRBD1 (6 bases). Per the germline V gene, CDR1 is SEHNR and CDR2 is FQNEAQ (reference sequence). The germline V and J ends were trimmed by 4 bases and 0 bases, with 15 bases remaining between them. The CDR3 extends over 16 amino acids. The CDR3 here is CASSSWTEKANYGYTF. The CDR3, as DNA: TGTGCCAGCAGCTCCTGGACAGAAAAAGCTAACTATGGCTACACCTTC. The entire variable domain, with the rest obtained from reference TRBV7-9 and TRBJ1-2, is as follows: DTGVSQNPRHKITKRGQNVTFRCDPISEHNRLYWYRQTLGQGPEFLTYFQNEAQLEKSRLLSDRFSAERPKGSFSTLEIQRTEQGDSAMYLCASSSWTEKANYGYTFGSGTRLTVV.

Remarks on this clone: Germline is not matched at one junction end, which may reflect a read error. CDR3 coding DNA: TGTGCCAGCAGCTCCCTGGACAGGGGGCAGCCGATTTTT. It specifies CASSSLDRGQPIF. The J gene is TRBJ1-4, the V gene TRBV7-2; TRBD1 aligns across 11 bases. The length of the CDR3 is 13 residues. CDR1 and CDR2 (germline): SGHTA, FQGNSA.

This rearrangement joins TRBV6-5 to TRBJ2-3; 8 nucleotides agree with TRBD1. Per the germline V gene, CDR1 is MNHEY and CDR2 is SVGAGI. This CDR3 has 15 residues. Trimming cost V 6 bases and J 3 bases; bases outside gene matches: 8. The CDR3 DNA follows: TGTGCCAGCAGCAGCCCAGGGGGCAGGACAGATACGCAGTATTTT. Residues: CASSSPGGRTDTQYF.

This chain joins TRBV2 and TRBJ1-6; 8 nucleotides align to TRBD1. The CDR3 length is 14 residues. Germline CDR1 is SNHLY and CDR2 is FYNNEI. Trimming took 6 bases from V and 10 from J; bases not matched to a gene: 8. The DNA of the CDR3 is TGTGCCAGCAGGGCCCAGGGGGCGTCCTCACCCCTCCACTTT. Translation gives CASRAQGASSPLHF.

The gene calls are TRBV11-2 and TRBJ2-1; 8 nucleotides align to TRBD1. The CDR3 runs to 15 residues. The germline CDR1 and CDR2 sequences are SGHAT and FQNNGV. The V and J ends lost 1 base and 9 bases, in that order; junction bases with no gene match: 8. DNA of the CDR3: TGTGCCAGCAGCTTAGGGAGACAGGGGTGGGGTGAGCAGTTCTTC. Protein product: CASSLGRQGWGEQFF.

This clone was seen only once. This sample also contains other DNA sequences that code for the same CDR3. The chain carries TRBV5-1 and TRBJ2-3; tentative D call: TRBD2 (6 bases). V lost 1 base to trimming and J lost 3 bases, with 9 bases between them. The CDR3 totals 14 residues. From germline, CDR1 is SGHRS and CDR2 YFSETQ. For the CDR3, the DNA is TGCGCCAGCAGCTTGACGGGGGTAACAGATACGCAGTATTTT. Translated: CASSLTGVTDTQYF.

The genes are TRBV28 and TRBJ1-5; D perhaps matches TRBD1 (6 bases). CDR3 length equals 14 residues. CDR1 and CDR2 (germline): MDHEN, SYDVKM. Trimming pared 5 bases from V and 0 bases from J, leaving 8 bases between. CDR3 sequence: CASSRTDSNQPQHF. The CDR3 DNA is TGTGCCAGCAGTAGGACAGATAGCAATCAGCCCCAGCATTTT.

The rearrangement joins TRBV18 to TRBJ2-7; a possible D gene is TRBD1 (6 bases). V dropped 5 bases and J dropped 4 bases, with 9 bases sitting between them. Germline CDR1 is KGHSH and CDR2 is LQKENI. The CDR3 sequence is 12 residues long. CDR3 nucleotide sequence: TGTGCCAGCTCAGAACAGGGTTACGAGCAGTACTTC. Translation: CASSEQGYEQYF.

The chain carries TRBV6-5 and TRBJ2-2, with 8 bases identical to TRBD1. The CDR3 totals 15 residues. Germline loops: CDR1 MNHEY, CDR2 SVGAGI. J lost 0 bases, V lost 8 bases, and 5 bases had no gene match. The DNA of the CDR3 is TGTGCCAGCGGAAGGGACAGGCCGAACACCGGGGAGCTGTTTTTT. It specifies CASGRDRPNTGELFF.

The genes are TRBV11-2 and TRBJ1-3; D remains unclear. The CDR3 contains 15 residues. CDR1 and CDR2 from the germline V gene are SGHAT and FQNNGV. Trimming removed 2 bases at V and 1 base at J, with 9 bases between. CDR3 in amino acids: CASSLFSVSGNTIYF. CDR3 sequence (DNA): TGTGCCAGCAGCTTATTCAGTGTTTCTGGAAACACCATATATTTT.

CDR3 DNA: TGTGCCAGCGGTACGGGGATCCCCTCATGGGAGACCCAGTACTTC. As protein: CASGTGIPSWETQYF. V and J are TRBV7-7 and TRBJ2-5; possible D gene TRBD2, 5 bases. Germline V gene lookup returns CDR1 SSHAT and CDR2 FNYEAQ (reference sequence). V was trimmed by 8 bases and J by 5 bases, leaving 21 bases between them. The CDR3 runs 15 residues.

The chain is built from TRBV7-2 and TRBJ2-7; 12 nucleotides line up with TRBD2. Germline lookup yields CDR1 SGHTA and CDR2 FQGNSA. The CDR3 runs to 14 residues. Trimming cost V 5 bases and J 7 bases; bases outside gene matches: 6. The CDR3: CASSTGLAGEEQYF. CDR3 bases: TGTGCCAGCAGCACGGGACTAGCGGGTGAGGAGCAGTACTTC. The variable domain in full, with the rest retrieved from reference TRBV7-2 and TRBJ2-7, is GAGVSQSPSNKVTEKGKDVELRCDPISGHTALYWYRQSLGQGLEFLIYFQGNSAPDKSGLPSDRFSAERTGGSVSTLTIQRTQQEDSAVYLCASSTGLAGEEQYFGPGTRLTVT.

The chain carries TRBV15 and TRBJ1-4, with TRBD1 matching over 9 bases. CDR1 LNHNV and CDR2 YYDKDF come from the germline V gene (reference sequence). The CDR3 has 15 amino acids. The V segment lost 7 bases and the J segment 8 bases; nucleotides outside the gene matches: 11. As DNA, the CDR3 is TGTGCCACCACCTCCCGCGGGACAGGGTACGAAAAACTGTTTTTT. It is translated as CATTSRGTGYEKLFF.

The chain joins TRBV4-3 to TRBJ2-7; 7 bases align to TRBD1. Germline CDR1 is LGHNA and CDR2 is YSLEER. CDR3 length equals 15 residues. Trimming removed 5 bases from V and 3 bases from J; junction bases left unmatched: 10. The CDR3 protein is CASSSEANRGYEQYF. The CDR3 bases are TGCGCCAGCAGCTCGGAAGCAAACAGGGGCTACGAGCAGTACTTC.

The V gene is TRBV6-5, the J gene TRBJ2-7; D not resolved. The germline V gene has CDR1 MNHEY and CDR2 SVGAGI. The CDR3 has 16 residues. V was pared by 1 base and J by 2 bases, with 15 bases between. The CDR3, as DNA: TGTGCCAGCAGTTACTTCGATCATACCTACCCCTACGAGCAGTACTTC. Protein product: CASSYFDHTYPYEQYF.

This clone was found a few times. The genes are TRBV10-1 and TRBJ2-1; 9 nucleotides agree with TRBD2. The ends lost 4 bases at V and 11 bases at J; junction bases unmatched: 9. The CDR3 runs to 14 residues. The germline V gene encodes CDR1 WNHNN and CDR2 SYGVQD (reference sequence). The CDR3 region is CASSAGQRGAKQFF. The CDR3 bases are TGCGCCAGCAGTGCCGGGCAGCGGGGGGCCAAGCAGTTCTTC.